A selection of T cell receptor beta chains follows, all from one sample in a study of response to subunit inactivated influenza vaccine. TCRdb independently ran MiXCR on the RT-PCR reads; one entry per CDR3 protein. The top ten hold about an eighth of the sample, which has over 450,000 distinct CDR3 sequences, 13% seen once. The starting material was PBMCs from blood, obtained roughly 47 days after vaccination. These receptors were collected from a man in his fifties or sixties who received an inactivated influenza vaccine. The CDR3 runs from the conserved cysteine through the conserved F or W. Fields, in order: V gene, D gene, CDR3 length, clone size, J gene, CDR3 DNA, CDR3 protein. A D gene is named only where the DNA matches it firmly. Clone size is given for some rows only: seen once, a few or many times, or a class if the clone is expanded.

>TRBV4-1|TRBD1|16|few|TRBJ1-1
TGCGCCAGCAGCCAACCTCTTAGGACAGGGAACACTGAAGCTTTCTTT
CASSQPLRTGNTEAFF
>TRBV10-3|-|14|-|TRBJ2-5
TGTGCCATCTCAGGGCAAAGGACAGAAGAGACCCAGTACTTC
CAISGQRTEETQYF
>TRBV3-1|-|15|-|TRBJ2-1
TGTGCCAGCAGCATAGGAGCAGTAAACCCTGTCGAGCAGTTCTTC
CASSIGAVNPVEQFF
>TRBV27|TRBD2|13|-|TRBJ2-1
TGTGCCAGCAGTCCTAGCGGGAGGCGTGGGCAGTTCTTC
CASSPSGRRGQFF
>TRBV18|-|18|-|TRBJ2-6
TGTGCCAGCTCACCACCGCCCTTTCAGGGAGCTGGGGCCAACGTCCTGACTTTC
CASSPPPFQGAGANVLTF
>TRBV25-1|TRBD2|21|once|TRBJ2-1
TGTGCCAGCAGTGAAGCACCGGGACTAGCGGGGCCTTTCCTTGGGTTCAATGAGCAGTTCTTC
CASSEAPGLAGPFLGFNEQFF
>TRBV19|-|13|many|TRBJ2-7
TGTGCCAGTAGTAACAGGCATAACTACGAGCAGTACTTC
CASSNRHNYEQYF
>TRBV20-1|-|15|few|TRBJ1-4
TGCAGTGCTAGATCCTCAGGGGTTTGGAATGAAAAACTGTTTTTT
CSARSSGVWNEKLFF
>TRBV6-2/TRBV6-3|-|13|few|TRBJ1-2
TGTGCCAGCAGTTACGGCACGAACTATGGCTACACCTTC
CASSYGTNYGYTF
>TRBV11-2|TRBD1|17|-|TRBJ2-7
TGTGCCAGCAGCTTAGTGGACCACGGGACAGGACGCTACGAGCAGTACTTC
CASSLVDHGTGRYEQYF
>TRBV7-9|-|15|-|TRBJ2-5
TGTGCCAGCAGCTTAATCTCCAGAGCCCAAGAGACCCAGTACTTC
CASSLISRAQETQYF
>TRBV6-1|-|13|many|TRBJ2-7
TGTGCCAGCAGCCAACAGGGCTTCGGGGAGCAGTACTTC
CASSQQGFGEQYF
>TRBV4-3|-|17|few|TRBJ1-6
TGCGCCAGCAGCCAAGAGGGGGCAGGCGTCTATAATTCACCCCTCCACTTT
CASSQEGAGVYNSPLHF
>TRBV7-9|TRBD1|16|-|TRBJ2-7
TGTGCCAGCAGCTTAGCTGTGGGACAGGGGACCTACGAGCAGTACTTC
CASSLAVGQGTYEQYF
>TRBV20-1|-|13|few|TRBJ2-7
TGCAGTGCTAGAGCCGGGCCCCTCGACGAGCAGTACTTC
CSARAGPLDEQYF
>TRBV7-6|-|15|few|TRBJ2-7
TGTGCCAGCAGCTATGGACGGGGCGGGGTCTACGAGCAGTACTTC
CASSYGRGGVYEQYF
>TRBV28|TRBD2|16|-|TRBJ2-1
TGTGCCAGCAGTTCCGTAGCGGGGATCTCCTACAATGAGCAGTTCTTC
CASSSVAGISYNEQFF
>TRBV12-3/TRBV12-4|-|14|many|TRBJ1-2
TGTGCCAGCAGTTTAGGCAGAACTATGTTCGGCTACACCTTC
CASSLGRTMFGYTF
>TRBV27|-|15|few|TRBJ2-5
TGTGCCAGCAGGGGCGTGTTTGGGGTACAAGAGACCCAGTACTTC
CASRGVFGVQETQYF
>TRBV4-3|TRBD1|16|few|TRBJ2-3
TGCGCCAGCAGCCAAGCAGACAGGGGTAGCACAGATACGCAGTATTTT
CASSQADRGSTDTQYF
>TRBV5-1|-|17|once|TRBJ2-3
TGCGCCAGCAGCTCACCCCGGGGCCTAATTAGCACAGATACGCAGTATTTT
CASSSPRGLISTDTQYF
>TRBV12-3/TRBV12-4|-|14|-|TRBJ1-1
TGTGCCAGCAGCGGACAGCGCATGAACACTGAAGCTTTCTTT
CASSGQRMNTEAFF
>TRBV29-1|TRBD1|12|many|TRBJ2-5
TGCAGCGGGGAACAGGGGGAAGAGACCCAGTACTTC
CSGEQGEETQYF
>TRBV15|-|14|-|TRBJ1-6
TGTGCCACCAGCGCTGGGCTCAATAATTCACCCCTCCACTTT
CATSAGLNNSPLHF
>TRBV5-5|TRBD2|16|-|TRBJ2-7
TGTGCCAGCATTTTAGCGGGAGGCCCGAGCTCCTACGAGCAGTACTTC
CASILAGGPSSYEQYF
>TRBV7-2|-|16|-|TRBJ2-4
TGTGCCAGCAGCTTAGAATCTCCTCTAGCCAAAAACATTCAGTACTTC
CASSLESPLAKNIQYF
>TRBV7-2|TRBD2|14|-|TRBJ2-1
TGTGCCAGCAGCCCTCAGCGGGGGGGCCCTGAGCAGTTCTTC
CASSPQRGGPEQFF
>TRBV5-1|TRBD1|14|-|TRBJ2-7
TGCGCCAGCAGCTCGGGACAGGGGAACTACGAGCAGTACTTC
CASSSGQGNYEQYF
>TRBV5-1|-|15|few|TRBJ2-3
TGCGCCAGCAGCATACACGGACAGATCACAGATACGCAGTATTTT
CASSIHGQITDTQYF
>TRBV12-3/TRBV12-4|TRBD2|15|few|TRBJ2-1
TGTGCCAGCAGCGAAACTAGCGGGGTCTACAATGAGCAGTTCTTC
CASSETSGVYNEQFF
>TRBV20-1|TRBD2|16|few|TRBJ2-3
TGCAGTGCTAGAGATTATGCTAGCGGGACATCAGATACGCAGTATTTT
CSARDYASGTSDTQYF
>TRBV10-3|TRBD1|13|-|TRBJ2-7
TGTGCCATCAGGTCGGACAGGGCGAACGAGCAGTACTTC
CAIRSDRANEQYF
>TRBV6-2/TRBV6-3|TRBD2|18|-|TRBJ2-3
TGTGCCAGCAGTTTCTTACTAGCGGGAGCTAATTGGGCAGATACGCAGTATTTT
CASSFLLAGANWADTQYF
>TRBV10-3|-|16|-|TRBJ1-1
TGTGCCATCAGTGAGTCGTTGACCAGGGAGGACACTGAAGCTTTCTTT
CAISESLTREDTEAFF
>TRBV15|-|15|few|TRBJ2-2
TGTGCCACCAGCAGCGACCGTCCCCCGGCCGGGGAGCTGTTTTTT
CATSSDRPPAGELFF
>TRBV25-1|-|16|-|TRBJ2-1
TGTGCCAGCAGTGAATATATTAGTAGCTCCTACAATGAGCAGTTCTTC
CASSEYISSSYNEQFF
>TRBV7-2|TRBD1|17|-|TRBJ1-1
TGTGCCAGCAGCTTAACGGCGAGGACAGGGGGCGCGGTAGGGGCTTTCTTT
CASSLTARTGGAVGAFF
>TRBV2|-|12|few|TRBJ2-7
TGTGCCAGCAGCCGGGACTTCTACGAGCAGTACTTC
CASSRDFYEQYF
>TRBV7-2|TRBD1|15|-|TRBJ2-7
TGTGCCAGCAGCCCCAGACAGGGTACCTACGAAGAGCAGTACTTC
CASSPRQGTYEEQYF
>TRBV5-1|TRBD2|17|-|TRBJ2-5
TGCGCCAGCAGCTCTGGTGTAGCGGGAGGGCCGGAGGAGACCCAGTACTTC
CASSSGVAGGPEETQYF
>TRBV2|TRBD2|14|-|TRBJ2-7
TGTGCCAGCAGTGACGGCGGGGGCTCCTACGAGCAGTACTTC
CASSDGGGSYEQYF
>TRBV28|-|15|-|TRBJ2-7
TGTGCCAGCAGTTCATACAGGTTCACCTCCTACGAGCAGTACTTC
CASSSYRFTSYEQYF
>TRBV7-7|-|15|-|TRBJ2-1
TGTGCTAGCAGCAAGACTAGGTGGGACTACAATGAGCAGTTCTTC
CASSKTRWDYNEQFF
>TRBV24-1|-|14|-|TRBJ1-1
TGTGCCACCAGTGATTTTGCAGGGAACACTGAAGCTTTCTTT
CATSDFAGNTEAFF
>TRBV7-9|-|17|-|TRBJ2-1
TGTGCCAGCAGCCAAGCAGGGGCCAGCGGGGCATACAATGAGCAGTTCTTC
CASSQAGASGAYNEQFF
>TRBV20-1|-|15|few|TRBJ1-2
TGCAGTGCCGATATAAGGGGCAGCCGAAGTGATGGCTACACCTTC
CSADIRGSRSDGYTF
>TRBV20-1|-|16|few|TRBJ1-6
TGCAGTGCTAGAGATATACAGCTAACGAGGAATTCACCCCTCCACTTT
CSARDIQLTRNSPLHF
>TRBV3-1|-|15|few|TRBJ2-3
TGTGCCAGCAGCCCCCGGGAGTTCGGCGCAGATACGCAGTATTTT
CASSPREFGADTQYF
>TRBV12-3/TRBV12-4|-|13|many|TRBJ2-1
TGTGCCAGCAGTGTAGGACAGTACAATGAGCAGTTCTTC
CASSVGQYNEQFF
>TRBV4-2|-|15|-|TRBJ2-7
TGTGCCAGCAGCCAAGTGGGGACACAGGGTTACGAGCAGTACTTC
CASSQVGTQGYEQYF
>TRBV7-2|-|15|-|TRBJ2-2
TGTGCCAGCAGCTTAGTCGGCGGCAACACCGGGGAGCTGTTTTTT
CASSLVGGNTGELFF
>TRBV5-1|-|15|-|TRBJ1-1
TGCGCCAGCAGCTTGGTGGCGACAAAGAACACTGAAGCTTTCTTT
CASSLVATKNTEAFF